The 8 T cell receptor beta chains below were found in one sample sequenced in a study of shared clonotypes between healthy human individuals. Using immunoSEQ multiplex PCR, the repertoire was profiled, and TCRdb retains in-frame clones only, with some absent. The sample holds roughly 2.4 million clones, approximately 96% seen once. Sequenced input: naive CD4+ T cells sorted from blood. Indicated subset: CD45RA+ positively selected. The origin of the receptors is a man aged 18-30 years in good health.

J is TRBJ2-1 and V is TRBV29-1; 7 bases line up with TRBD2. Unmatched junction bases numbered 5, after V lost 1 base and J lost 2 bases. The CDR3 loop spans 15 amino acids. Germline loops: CDR1 SQVTM, CDR2 ANQGSEA. CDR3 sequence: CSVEGTSGAYNEQFF. The CDR3 DNA follows: TGCAGCGTTGAAGGGACTAGTGGGGCCTACAATGAGCAGTTCTTC.

This clone was counted a single time. Additional DNA sequences in this sample encode the identical CDR3. V is TRBV5-1 and J is TRBJ1-2; D is perhaps TRBD1 (6 bases). Germline lookup yields CDR1 SGHRS and CDR2 YFSETQ. Trimming left V 0 bases short and J 4 bases short, with 10 bases between. The CDR3 has 14 amino acids. The CDR3 protein is CASSLDQGSYGYTF. CDR3 DNA: TGCGCCAGCAGCTTGGACCAGGGGAGCTATGGCTACACCTTC.

With respect to this clone: This sample includes further DNA sequences coding for the same CDR3. The J gene is TRBJ2-1, the V gene TRBV5-4; TRBD1 might be the D (6 bases). V was clipped by 4 bases and J by 3 bases, with 8 bases between them. Germline CDR1 and CDR2: SGHNT and YYREEE (reference sequence). CDR3 length: 13 amino acids. The CDR3 protein is CASSMDSYNEQFF. The CDR3 DNA follows: TGTGCCAGCAGCATGGACAGCTACAATGAGCAGTTCTTC.

This chain links TRBV2 with TRBJ1-6; a possible D gene is TRBD1 (5 bases). This CDR3 has 15 amino acids. The V gene lost 6 bases and the J gene lost 1 base, with 10 bases spanning the gap. The germline gives CDR1 SNHLY, CDR2 FYNNEI. CDR3 nucleotides: TGTGCCAGCAGCCGCGGGGGATCCTATAATTCACCCCTCCACTTT. Translated, it gives CASSRGGSYNSPLHF.

J is TRBJ2-7 and V is TRBV5-3; D not resolved. TRBV5-3 is known as an ORF, though its function is uncertain. The CDR3 totals 13 residues. The ends were cut back, 3 bases at V and 3 bases at J, with 10 bases in the middle. CDR3 DNA: TGTGCCAGAAGCTGTCGGAATTGCTACGAGCAGTACTTC. It translates to CARSCRNCYEQYF.

This chain links TRBV5-4 with TRBJ2-3, with D maybe TRBD1 (7 bases). V dropped 4 bases and J dropped 2 bases, with 14 bases sitting between them. The CDR3 totals 15 residues. Germline CDR1 SGHNT, CDR2 YYREEE (reference sequence). CDR3 amino acids: CASSPGQDYTDTQYF. The CDR3 DNA follows: TGTGCCAGCAGCCCCGGACAGGACTACACAGATACGCAGTATTTT. Variable domain in full (rest from reference TRBV5-4 and TRBJ2-3): ETGVTQSPTHLIKTRGQQVTLRCSSQSGHNTVSWYQQALGQGPQFIFQYYREEENGRGNFPPRFSGLQFPNYSSELNVNALELDDSALYLCASSPGQDYTDTQYFGPGTRLTVL.

The sample holds one count of this clone. The chain recombines TRBV5-1 with TRBJ2-3, with D uncertain. In germline, CDR1 is SGHRS, CDR2 YFSETQ. The CDR3 has 13 residues. Between the trimmed V and J ends, which lost 7 bases and 1 base, there was a span of 10 bases. This chain's CDR3 is CASRGPRTDTQYF. CDR3 in DNA: TGCGCCAGCCGTGGCCCACGCACAGATACGCAGTATTTT.

The chain recombines TRBV5-4 with TRBJ1-1, with D unresolved. Looked up from germline, CDR1 is SGHNT and CDR2 is YYREEE (reference sequence). The CDR3 covers 13 residues. Trimming left V 4 bases short and J 4 bases short, with 11 bases between. CDR3 in DNA: TGTGCCAGCAGCCAGGAGTCGGGCACTGAAGCTTTCTTT. This encodes CASSQESGTEAFF.